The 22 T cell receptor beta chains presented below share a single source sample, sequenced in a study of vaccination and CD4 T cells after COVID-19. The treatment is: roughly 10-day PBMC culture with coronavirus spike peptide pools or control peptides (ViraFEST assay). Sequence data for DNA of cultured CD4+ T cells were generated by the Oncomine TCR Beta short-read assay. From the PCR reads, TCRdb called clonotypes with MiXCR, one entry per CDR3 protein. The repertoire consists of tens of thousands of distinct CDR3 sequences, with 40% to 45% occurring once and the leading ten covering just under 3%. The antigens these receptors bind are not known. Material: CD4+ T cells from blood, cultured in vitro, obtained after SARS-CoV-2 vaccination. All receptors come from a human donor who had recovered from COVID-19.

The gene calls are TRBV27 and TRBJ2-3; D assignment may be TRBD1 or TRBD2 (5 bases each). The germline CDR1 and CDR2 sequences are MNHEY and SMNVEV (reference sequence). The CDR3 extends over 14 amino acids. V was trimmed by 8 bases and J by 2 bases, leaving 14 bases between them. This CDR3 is CASGEGWATDTQYF. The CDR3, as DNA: TGTGCCAGCGGAGAGGGGTGGGCCACAGATACGCAGTATTTT.

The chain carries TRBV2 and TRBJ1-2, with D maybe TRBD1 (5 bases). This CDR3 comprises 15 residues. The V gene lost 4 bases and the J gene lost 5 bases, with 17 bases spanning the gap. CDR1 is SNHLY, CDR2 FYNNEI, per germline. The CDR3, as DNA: TGTGCCAGCAGTGCCCAGGGAGGAATGGGTTATGGCTACACCTTC. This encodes CASSAQGGMGYGYTF.

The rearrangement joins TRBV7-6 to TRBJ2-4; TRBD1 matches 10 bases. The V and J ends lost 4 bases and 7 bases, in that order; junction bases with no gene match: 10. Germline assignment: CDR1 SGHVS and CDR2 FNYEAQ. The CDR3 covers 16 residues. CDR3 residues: CASSSSVGTGVNIQYF. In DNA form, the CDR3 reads TGTGCCAGCAGCTCCAGTGTCGGGACAGGGGTGAACATTCAGTACTTC.

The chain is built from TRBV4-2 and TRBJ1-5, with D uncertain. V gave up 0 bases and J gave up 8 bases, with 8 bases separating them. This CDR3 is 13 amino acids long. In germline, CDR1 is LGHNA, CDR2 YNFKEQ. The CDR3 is CASSQDFREPQHF. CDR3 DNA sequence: TGTGCCAGCAGCCAAGATTTTCGAGAGCCCCAGCATTTT.

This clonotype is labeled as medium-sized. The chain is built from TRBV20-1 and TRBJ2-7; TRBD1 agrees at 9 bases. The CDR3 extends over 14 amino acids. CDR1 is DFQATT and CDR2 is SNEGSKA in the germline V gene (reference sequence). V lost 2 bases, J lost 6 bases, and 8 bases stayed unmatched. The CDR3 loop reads CSARPGQGHSEQYF. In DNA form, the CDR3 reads TGCAGTGCTAGACCGGGACAGGGACACAGCGAGCAGTACTTC.

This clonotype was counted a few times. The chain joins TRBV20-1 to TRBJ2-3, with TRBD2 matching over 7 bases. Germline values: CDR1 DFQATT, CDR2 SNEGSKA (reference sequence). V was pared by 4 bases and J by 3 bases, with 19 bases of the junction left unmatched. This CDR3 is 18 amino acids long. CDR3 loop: CSANQGWGREGITDTQYF. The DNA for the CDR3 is TGCAGTGCTAACCAAGGCTGGGGGAGGGAGGGAATAACAGATACGCAGTATTTT.

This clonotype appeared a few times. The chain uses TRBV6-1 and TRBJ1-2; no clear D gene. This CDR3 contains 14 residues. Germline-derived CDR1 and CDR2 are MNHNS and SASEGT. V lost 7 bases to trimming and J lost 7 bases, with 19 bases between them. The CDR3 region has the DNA TGTGCCAGCATTTGGGAAATGCTGACGGGTGGCTACACCTTC. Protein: CASIWEMLTGGYTF.

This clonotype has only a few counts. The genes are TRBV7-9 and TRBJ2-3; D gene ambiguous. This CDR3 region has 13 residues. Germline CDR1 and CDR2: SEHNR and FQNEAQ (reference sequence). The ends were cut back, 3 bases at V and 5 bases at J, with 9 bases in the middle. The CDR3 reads CASSFNGEDTQYF. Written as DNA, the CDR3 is TGTGCCAGCAGCTTCAACGGAGAAGATACGCAGTATTTT.

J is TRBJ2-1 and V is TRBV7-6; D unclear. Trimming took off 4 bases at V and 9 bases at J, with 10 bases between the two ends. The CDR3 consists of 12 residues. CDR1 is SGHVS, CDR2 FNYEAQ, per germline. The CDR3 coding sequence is TGTGCCAGCAGCTCGGCTAGGACTGAGCAGTTCTTC. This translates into CASSSARTEQFF.

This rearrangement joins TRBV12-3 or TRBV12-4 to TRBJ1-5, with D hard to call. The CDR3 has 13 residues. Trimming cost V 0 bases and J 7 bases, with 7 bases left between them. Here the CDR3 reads CASSLADGQPQHF. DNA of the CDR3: TGTGCCAGCAGTTTAGCAGATGGGCAGCCCCAGCATTTT.

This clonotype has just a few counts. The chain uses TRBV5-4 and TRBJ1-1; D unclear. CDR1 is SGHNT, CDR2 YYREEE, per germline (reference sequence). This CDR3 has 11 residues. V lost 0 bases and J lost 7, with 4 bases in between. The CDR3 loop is CASSLDSEAFF. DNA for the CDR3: TGTGCCAGCAGCTTGGACAGTGAAGCTTTCTTT. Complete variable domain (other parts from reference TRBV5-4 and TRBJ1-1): ETGVTQSPTHLIKTRGQQVTLRCSSQSGHNTVSWYQQALGQGPQFIFQYYREEENGRGNFPPRFSGLQFPNYSSELNVNALELDDSALYLCASSLDSEAFFGQGTRLTVV.

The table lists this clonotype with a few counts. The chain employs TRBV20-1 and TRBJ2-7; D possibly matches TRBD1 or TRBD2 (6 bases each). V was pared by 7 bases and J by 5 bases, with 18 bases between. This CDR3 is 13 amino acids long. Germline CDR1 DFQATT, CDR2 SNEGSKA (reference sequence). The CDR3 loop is CSGDKPGANEQYF. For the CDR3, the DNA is TGCAGTGGAGATAAACCGGGGGCCAACGAGCAGTACTTC.

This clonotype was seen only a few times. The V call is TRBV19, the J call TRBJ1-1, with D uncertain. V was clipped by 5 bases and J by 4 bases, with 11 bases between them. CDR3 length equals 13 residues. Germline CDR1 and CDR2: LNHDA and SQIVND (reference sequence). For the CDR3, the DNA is TGTGCCAGTAGTTACCGGGTGGGCACTGAAGCTTTCTTT. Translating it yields CASSYRVGTEAFF.

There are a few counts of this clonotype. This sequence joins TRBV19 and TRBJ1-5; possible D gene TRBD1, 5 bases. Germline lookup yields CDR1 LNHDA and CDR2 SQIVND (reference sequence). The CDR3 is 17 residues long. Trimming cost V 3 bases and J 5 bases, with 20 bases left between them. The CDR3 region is CASSIRTQGMGDQPQHF. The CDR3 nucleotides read TGTGCCAGTAGTATTCGGACCCAGGGTATGGGGGATCAGCCCCAGCATTTT.

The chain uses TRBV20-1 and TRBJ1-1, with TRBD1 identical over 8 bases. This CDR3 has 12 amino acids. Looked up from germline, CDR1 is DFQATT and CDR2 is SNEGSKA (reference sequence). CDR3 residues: CNGGQGNTEAFF. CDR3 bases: TGCAACGGAGGACAGGGAAACACTGAAGCTTTCTTT.

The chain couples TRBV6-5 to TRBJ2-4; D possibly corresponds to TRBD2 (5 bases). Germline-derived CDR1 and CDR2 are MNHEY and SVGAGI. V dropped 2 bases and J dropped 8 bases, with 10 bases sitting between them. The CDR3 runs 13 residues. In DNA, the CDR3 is TGTGCCAGCAGTTACGAGGGCCGAGACATTCAGTACTTC. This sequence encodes CASSYEGRDIQYF.

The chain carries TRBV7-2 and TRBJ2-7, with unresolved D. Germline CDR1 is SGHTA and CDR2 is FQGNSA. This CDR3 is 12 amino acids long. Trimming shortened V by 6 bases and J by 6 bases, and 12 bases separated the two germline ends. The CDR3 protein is CASSTPGREQYF. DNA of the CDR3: TGTGCCAGCAGTACCCCCGGCCGCGAGCAGTACTTC.

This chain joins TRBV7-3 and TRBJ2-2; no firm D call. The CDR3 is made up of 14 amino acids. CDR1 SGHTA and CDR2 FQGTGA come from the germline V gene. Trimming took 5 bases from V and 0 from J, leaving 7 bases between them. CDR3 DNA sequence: TGTGCCAGCAGCCGTCTAGCGAACACCGGGGAGCTGTTTTTT. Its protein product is CASSRLANTGELFF.

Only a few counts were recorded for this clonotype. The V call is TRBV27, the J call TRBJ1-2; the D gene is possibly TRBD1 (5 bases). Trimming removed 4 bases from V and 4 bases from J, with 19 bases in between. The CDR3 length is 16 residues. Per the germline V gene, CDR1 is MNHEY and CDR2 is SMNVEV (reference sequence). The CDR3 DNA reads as TGTGCCAGCAGTTACCGGACCGGGACGGACGGCTATGGCTACACCTTC. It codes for CASSYRTGTDGYGYTF.

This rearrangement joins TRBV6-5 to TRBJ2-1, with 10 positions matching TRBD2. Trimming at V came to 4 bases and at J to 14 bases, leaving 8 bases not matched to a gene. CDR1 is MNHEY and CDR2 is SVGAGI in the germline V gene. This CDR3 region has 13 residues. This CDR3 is CASSSLAGVIEFF. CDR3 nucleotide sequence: TGTGCCAGCAGTTCCCTAGCGGGAGTCATCGAGTTCTTC.

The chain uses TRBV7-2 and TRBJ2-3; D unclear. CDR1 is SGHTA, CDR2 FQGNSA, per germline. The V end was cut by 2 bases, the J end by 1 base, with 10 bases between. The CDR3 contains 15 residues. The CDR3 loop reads CASSLFSSGTDTQYF. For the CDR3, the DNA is TGTGCCAGCAGCTTATTTTCCTCGGGCACAGATACGCAGTATTTT.

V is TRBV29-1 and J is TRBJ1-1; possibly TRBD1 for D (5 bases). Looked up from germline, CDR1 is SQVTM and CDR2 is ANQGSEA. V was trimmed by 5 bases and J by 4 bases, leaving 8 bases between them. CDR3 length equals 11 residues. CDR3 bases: TGCAGCGTTCGGGGCGGCACTGAAGCTTTCTTT. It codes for CSVRGGTEAFF.